This T cell receptor (beta chain) derives from a study of neurological immune-mediated disorders. The V and J ends lost 6 bases and 5 bases, in that order; junction bases with no gene match: 7. Germline V gives CDR1 SQVTM, CDR2 ANQGSEA. This CDR3 is 13 amino acids long. TCRdb re-called the 5' RACE reads through MiXCR, storing one row per CDR3 protein. This table holds roughly 75,000 distinct CDR3 sequences, approximately 14% found once. The time point here: longitudinal time-point 1 (baseline). This clonotype was recorded at least ten times. What was sequenced was PBMCs. This rearrangement joins TRBV29-1 to TRBJ1-1; TRBD1 agrees at 9 bases. This receptor was obtained from a female donor with HTLV-1-associated myelopathy (HAM/TSP). The CDR3 loop reads CSVATGGNTEAFF. DNA for the CDR3: TGCAGCGTGGCGACAGGGGGGAATACTGAAGCTTTCTTT.